These 6 T cell receptor beta chains were sequenced from one sample in a study of CD8+CD57+ T cells in acquired aplastic anemia. For sequencing, patients were chosen who had shown expansion of CD8+CD57+ cells by flow cytometry. The study profiled TCR beta VDJ and CDR3 using genomic DNA as template. TCRdb used MiXCR to reprocess the reads, holding one entry per CDR3 protein. The repertoire holds about 170,000 distinct CDR3 sequences, with under 55% as singletons. The sequencing input was sorted CD4+, CD8+, or CD8+CD57+ T cells (not recorded which) from PBMCs. The source is a human donor with aplastic anemia.

The rearrangement uses TRBV29-1 and TRBJ2-7; 8 positions match TRBD2. Germline CDR1 and CDR2: SQVTM and ANQGSEA. The CDR3 has 13 amino acids. The junction had 7 bases not matched to a gene; V was cut back by 7 bases and J by 2 bases. For the CDR3, the DNA is TGCAGCGCCTTAAGCGGGGGTGCCTACGAGCAGTACTTC. Its translation is CSALSGGAYEQYF.

The table lists this clonotype with a few counts. CDR3 amino acids: CSVVGANVLTF. The CDR3 bases are TGCAGCGTTGTTGGGGCCAACGTCCTGACTTTC. This chain links TRBV29-1 with TRBJ2-6; D ambiguous. Germline V gene lookup returns CDR1 SQVTM and CDR2 ANQGSEA. Between the trimmed V and J ends, which lost 4 bases and 3 bases, there was a span of 1 base. The CDR3 extends over 11 amino acids.

This clonotype was counted between two and nine times. CDR3 region: CASSPWDSGLNEQFF. For the CDR3, the DNA is TGTGCCAGCTCACCCTGGGACAGCGGCCTCAATGAGCAGTTCTTC. The V call is TRBV6-1, the J call TRBJ2-1, with 7 bases identical to TRBD1. The germline gives CDR1 MNHNS, CDR2 SASEGT. The length of the CDR3 is 15 residues. V shed 8 bases and J 6 bases; nucleotides not matched to a gene: 13.

This chain links TRBV5-6 with TRBJ2-3, with 8 bases matching TRBD2. V dropped 5 bases and J dropped 0; count of bases not matched to a gene: 5. Germline-derived CDR1 and CDR2 are SGHDT and YYEEEE. The CDR3 extends over 15 amino acids. The DNA for the CDR3 is TGTGCCAGCAGGCCCGGGGGGGCGAGCACAGATACGCAGTATTTT. It yields the protein CASRPGGASTDTQYF.

This clonotype was counted between two and nine times. The chain recombines TRBV10-3 with TRBJ2-6; no definite D call. V gave up 8 bases and J gave up 2 bases, with 4 bases separating them. Germline-derived CDR1 and CDR2 are ENHRY and SYGVKD. The CDR3 extends over 12 amino acids. CDR3 protein: CAIDAGANVLTF. The CDR3 DNA reads TGTGCCATCGATGCTGGGGCCAACGTCCTGACTTTC.

This clonotype was counted between two and nine times. The chain couples TRBV29-1 to TRBJ2-7; D unclear. The CDR3 totals 10 residues. Germline loops: CDR1 SQVTM, CDR2 ANQGSEA. Trimming pared 7 bases from V and 4 bases from J, leaving 8 bases between. CDR3 DNA: TGCAGCGCCGTCGGGTACGAGCAGTACTTC. Translation gives CSAVGYEQYF.